These T cell receptor beta chains were read from a single sample in a study of blood T cell repertoires in COVID-19. Sequencing was performed with immunoSEQ multiplex PCR; in TCRdb, only in-frame clones are kept and a portion is missing. The sample gives 450,000 to 500,000 clones, around 87% of which show up once; 0.65% to 0.9% is in the top ten. Sequencing input: PBMCs or T cells enriched from blood (not recorded which). Receptor source: a woman under 30 who had recovered from COVID-19. Both conserved end residues are part of each CDR3. The D gene is left open where the match is weak. Not every row has a clone size; where given, it reads once, few, many or a size class.

>TRBV5-1|-|TRBJ1-1|TRBD1
CASSPEGQGGTEAFF
TGCGCCAGCAGCCCAGAGGGACAGGGTGGGACTGAAGCTTTCTTT
>TRBV5-1|-|TRBJ1-5|-
CASSATGSNYQPQHF
TGCGCCAGCAGCGCTACAGGGTCGAATTATCAGCCCCAGCATTTT
>TRBV11-2|-|TRBJ2-2|-
CASSLATGELFF
TGTGCCAGCAGCTTGGCTACCGGGGAGCTGTTTTTT
>TRBV24-1|few|TRBJ2-1|TRBD1
CATSDTRDRGEQFF
TGTGCCACCAGTGATACCCGGGACAGGGGTGAGCAGTTCTTC
>TRBV4-2|-|TRBJ1-1|TRBD1
CASSPAGTGGTEAFF
TGTGCCAGCAGCCCGGCTGGGACAGGCGGGACTGAAGCTTTCTTT
>TRBV5-8|-|TRBJ1-2|-
CASSLGRIRETRRNYGYTF
TGTGCCAGCAGCTTGGGTCGGATTAGGGAGACTAGAAGGAACTATGGCTACACCTTC
>TRBV18|-|TRBJ1-2|TRBD1
CASSARTGADGYTF
TGTGCCAGCTCAGCCCGGACAGGGGCTGATGGCTACACCTTC
>TRBV15|-|TRBJ2-2|-
CATSREYLANTGELFF
TGTGCCACCAGCAGAGAATACTTAGCAAACACCGGGGAGCTGTTTTTT
>TRBV6-5|-|TRBJ1-3|TRBD1
CASRKNRGEGNTIYF
TGTGCCAGCAGAAAAAACAGGGGTGAAGGAAACACCATATATTTT
>TRBV11-2|few|TRBJ1-3|-
CASSPDRTGNTIYF
TGTGCCAGCAGCCCGGACAGAACTGGAAACACCATATATTTT
>TRBV2|-|TRBJ1-2|TRBD1
CASSRDSYYGYTF
TGTGCCAGCAGTCGGGACAGCTACTATGGCTACACCTTC
>TRBV5-6|-|TRBJ1-2|-
CASSLGQTYYGYTF
TGTGCCAGCAGCTTGGGACAGACCTACTATGGCTACACCTTC
>TRBV9|-|TRBJ1-2|TRBD1
CASSASGTEQGYGYTF
TGTGCCAGCAGCGCCTCCGGGACAGAGCAGGGCTATGGCTACACCTTC
>TRBV2|-|TRBJ2-1|-
CASSSDEQFF
TGTGCCAGCAGTAGCGATGAGCAGTTCTTC
>TRBV3-1/TRBV3-2|-|TRBJ2-7|TRBD2
CASSQASGTYEQYF
TGTGCCAGCAGCCAGGCTAGCGGGACCTACGAGCAGTACTTC
>TRBV28|-|TRBJ1-2|TRBD1
CASSSPTGTGPHGYTF
TGTGCCAGCAGTTCTCCCACCGGGACAGGGCCCCATGGCTACACCTTC
>TRBV5-1|-|TRBJ2-7|-
CASSLGRTPGEQYF
TGCGCCAGCAGCTTGGGAAGGACCCCGGGAGAGCAGTACTTC
>TRBV28|many|TRBJ1-6|TRBD1
CASKRGLGSPLHF
TGTGCCAGCAAAAGGGGGCTAGGTTCACCCCTCCACTTT